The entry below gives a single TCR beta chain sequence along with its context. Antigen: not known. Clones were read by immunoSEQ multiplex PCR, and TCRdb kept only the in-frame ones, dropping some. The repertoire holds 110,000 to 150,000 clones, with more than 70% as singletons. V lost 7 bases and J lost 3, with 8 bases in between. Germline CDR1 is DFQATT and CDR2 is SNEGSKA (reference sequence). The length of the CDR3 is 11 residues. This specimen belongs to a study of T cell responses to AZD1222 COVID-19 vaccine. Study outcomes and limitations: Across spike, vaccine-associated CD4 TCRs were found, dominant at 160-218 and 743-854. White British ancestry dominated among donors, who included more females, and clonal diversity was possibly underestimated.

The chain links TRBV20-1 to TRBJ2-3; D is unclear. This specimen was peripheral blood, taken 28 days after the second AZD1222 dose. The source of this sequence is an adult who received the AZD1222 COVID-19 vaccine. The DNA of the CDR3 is TGCAGTGTCTATTCGACAGATACGCAGTATTTT. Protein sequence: CSVYSTDTQYF.